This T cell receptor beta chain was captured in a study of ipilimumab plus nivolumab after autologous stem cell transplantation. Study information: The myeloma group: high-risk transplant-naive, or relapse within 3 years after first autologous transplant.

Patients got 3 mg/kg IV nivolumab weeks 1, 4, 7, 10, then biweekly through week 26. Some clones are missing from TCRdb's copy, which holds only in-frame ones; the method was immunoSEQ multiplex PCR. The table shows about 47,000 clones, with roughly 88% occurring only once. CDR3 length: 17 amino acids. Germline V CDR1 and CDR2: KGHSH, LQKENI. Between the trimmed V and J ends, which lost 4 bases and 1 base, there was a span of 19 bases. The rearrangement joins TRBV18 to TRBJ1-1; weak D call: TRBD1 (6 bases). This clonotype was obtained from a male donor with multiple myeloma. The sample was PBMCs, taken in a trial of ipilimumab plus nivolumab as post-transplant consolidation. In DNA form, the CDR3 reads TGTGCCAGCTCACTCCAACGAAGGACAGCTCGGAACACTGAAGCTTTCTTT. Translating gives CASSLQRRTARNTEAFF.